At least ten counts were recorded for the clone carrying this TCR beta chain. Its antigen is unknown. The patients chosen for sequencing had shown expansion of CD8+CD57+ cells (detected by flow cytometry). In all patients, the disease was severe acquired aplastic anemia. There was no therapy given to any patient before the blood sampling took place. This entry comes from a study of CD8+CD57+ T cells in acquired aplastic anemia. Genomic DNA, serving as template, underwent TCR beta VDJ and CDR3 profiling. TCRdb itself ran the reads through MiXCR, one entry per CDR3 protein. The sample gives over 150,000 distinct CDR3 sequences, about 45% of which show up once; around 3% is in the top ten. The CDR3 sequence is 14 residues long. Germline CDR1 reads LNHDA; CDR2 reads SQIVND (reference sequence). V gave up 9 bases and J gave up 7 bases, with 19 bases separating them. Study-wide results and limits: Statistical testing detected no significant gap in CD8+ Simpson's diversity between patients and controls. In common between the patients and the controls were approximately 28 CD8+ CDR3 sequences.

The chain carries TRBV19 and TRBJ2-1; either TRBD1 or TRBD2 may supply D (6 bases each). Sequencing was done on a sample of sorted CD4+, CD8+, or CD8+CD57+ T cells (not recorded which) from PBMCs. This clonotype originated in a human donor with aplastic anemia. CDR3 amino acids: CASNGWGAQNEQFF. The CDR3 DNA reads TGTGCCAGCAACGGGTGGGGGGCCCAGAATGAGCAGTTCTTC.